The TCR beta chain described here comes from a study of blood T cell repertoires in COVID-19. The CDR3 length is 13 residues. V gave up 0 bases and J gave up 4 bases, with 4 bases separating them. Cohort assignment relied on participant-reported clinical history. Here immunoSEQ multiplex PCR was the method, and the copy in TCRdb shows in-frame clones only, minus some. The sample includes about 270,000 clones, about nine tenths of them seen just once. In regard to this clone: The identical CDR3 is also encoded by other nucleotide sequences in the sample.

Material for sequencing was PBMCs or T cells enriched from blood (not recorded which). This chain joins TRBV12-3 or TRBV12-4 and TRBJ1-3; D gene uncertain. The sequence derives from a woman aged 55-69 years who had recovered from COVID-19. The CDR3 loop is CASSLAQGNTIYF. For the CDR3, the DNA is TGTGCCAGCAGTTTAGCACAGGGAAACACCATATATTTT.